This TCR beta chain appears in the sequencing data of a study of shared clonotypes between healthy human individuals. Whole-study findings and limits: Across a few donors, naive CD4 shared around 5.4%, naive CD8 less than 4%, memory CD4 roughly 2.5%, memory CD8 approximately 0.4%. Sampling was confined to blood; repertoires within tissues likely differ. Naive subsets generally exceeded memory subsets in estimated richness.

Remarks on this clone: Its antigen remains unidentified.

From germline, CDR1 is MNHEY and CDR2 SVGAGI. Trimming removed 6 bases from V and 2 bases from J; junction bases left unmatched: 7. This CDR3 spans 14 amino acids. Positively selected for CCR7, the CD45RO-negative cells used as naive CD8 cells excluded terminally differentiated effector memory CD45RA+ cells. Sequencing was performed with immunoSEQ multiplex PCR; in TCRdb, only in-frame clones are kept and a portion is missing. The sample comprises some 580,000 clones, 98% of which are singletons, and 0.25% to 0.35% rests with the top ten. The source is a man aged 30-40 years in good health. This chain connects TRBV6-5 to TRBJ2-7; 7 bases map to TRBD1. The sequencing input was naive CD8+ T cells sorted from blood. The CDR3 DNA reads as TGTGCCAGCAGACGACAGGGCCGAACCTACGAGCAGTACTTC. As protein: CASRRQGRTYEQYF.